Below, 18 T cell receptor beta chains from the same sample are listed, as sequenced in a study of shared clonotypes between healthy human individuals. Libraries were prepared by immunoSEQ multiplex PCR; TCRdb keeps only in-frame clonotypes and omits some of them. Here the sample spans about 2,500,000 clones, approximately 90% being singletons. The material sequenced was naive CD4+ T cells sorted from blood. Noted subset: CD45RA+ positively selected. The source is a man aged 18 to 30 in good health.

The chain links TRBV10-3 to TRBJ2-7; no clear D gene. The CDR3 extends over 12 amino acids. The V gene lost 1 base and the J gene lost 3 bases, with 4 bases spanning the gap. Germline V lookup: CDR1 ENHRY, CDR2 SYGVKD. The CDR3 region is CAISEYDYEQYF. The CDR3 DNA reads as TGTGCCATCAGTGAGTACGACTACGAGCAGTACTTC.

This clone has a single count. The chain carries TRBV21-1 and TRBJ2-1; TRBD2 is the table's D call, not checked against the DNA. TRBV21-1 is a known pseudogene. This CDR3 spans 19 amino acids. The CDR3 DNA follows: TGTGCCAGCAGCAAAGATCTAGCGGGGGGGAATAGCTCCTACAATGAGCAGTTCTTC. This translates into CASSKDLAGGNSSYNEQFF.

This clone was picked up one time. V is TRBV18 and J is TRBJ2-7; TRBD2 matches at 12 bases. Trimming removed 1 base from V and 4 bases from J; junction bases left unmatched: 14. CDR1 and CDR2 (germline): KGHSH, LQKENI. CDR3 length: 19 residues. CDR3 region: CASSPLSVLAGGPGYEQYF. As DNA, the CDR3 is TGTGCCAGCTCACCACTGTCAGTCCTAGCGGGAGGGCCTGGATACGAGCAGTACTTC. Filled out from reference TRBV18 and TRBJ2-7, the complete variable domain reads NAGVMQNPRHLVRRRGQEARLRCSPMKGHSHVYWYRQLPEEGLKFMVYLQKENIIDESGMPKERFSAEFPKEGPSILRIQQVVRGDSAAYFCASSPLSVLAGGPGYEQYFGPGTRLTVT.

In DNA, the CDR3 is TGTGCCATCAGTGATATCCCCGGGACAGTAAACACTGAAGCTTTCTTT. It specifies CAISDIPGTVNTEAFF. The chain employs TRBV10-3 and TRBJ1-1, with 7 nucleotides matching TRBD1. Trimming at V came to 3 bases and at J to 2 bases, leaving 9 bases not matched to a gene. Germline CDR1 and CDR2: ENHRY and SYGVKD. This CDR3 comprises 16 residues.

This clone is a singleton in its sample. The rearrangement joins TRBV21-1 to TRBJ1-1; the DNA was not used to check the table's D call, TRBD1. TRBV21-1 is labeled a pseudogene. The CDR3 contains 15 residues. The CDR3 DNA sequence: TGTGCCAGCAGCGAACAGGGGGCTCCGAACACTGAAGCTTTCTTT. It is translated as CASSEQGAPNTEAFF.

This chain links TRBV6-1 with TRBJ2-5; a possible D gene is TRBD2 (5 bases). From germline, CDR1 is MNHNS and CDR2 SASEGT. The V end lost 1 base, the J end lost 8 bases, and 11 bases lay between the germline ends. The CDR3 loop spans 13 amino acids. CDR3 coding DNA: TGTGCCAGCAGTGAAGGGGTGGAGGTCACCCAGTACTTC. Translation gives CASSEGVEVTQYF.

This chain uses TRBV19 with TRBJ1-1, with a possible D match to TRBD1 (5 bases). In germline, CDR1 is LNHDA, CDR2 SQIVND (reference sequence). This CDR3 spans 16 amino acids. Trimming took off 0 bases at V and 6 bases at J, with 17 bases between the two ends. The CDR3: CASSIDLGVGAAEAFF. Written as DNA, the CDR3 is TGTGCCAGTAGTATAGATCTGGGGGTAGGCGCGGCTGAAGCTTTCTTT.

CDR3 in amino acids: CASSRLGGRQETQYF. CDR3 DNA sequence: TGTGCCAGCAGCCGTTTGGGGGGGAGGCAAGAGACCCAGTACTTC. The rearrangement links TRBV5-4 to TRBJ2-5; TRBD2 matches 7 bases. J was trimmed by 2 bases and V by 4 bases; bases with no gene match: 8. This CDR3 contains 15 residues. CDR1 and CDR2 from the germline V gene are SGHNT and YYREEE (reference sequence).

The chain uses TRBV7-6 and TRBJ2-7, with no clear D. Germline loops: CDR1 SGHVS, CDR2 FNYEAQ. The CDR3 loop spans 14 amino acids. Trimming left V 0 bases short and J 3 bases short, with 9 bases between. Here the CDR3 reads CASSLAPAGYEQYF. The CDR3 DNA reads TGTGCCAGCAGCTTAGCCCCGGCCGGCTACGAGCAGTACTTC.

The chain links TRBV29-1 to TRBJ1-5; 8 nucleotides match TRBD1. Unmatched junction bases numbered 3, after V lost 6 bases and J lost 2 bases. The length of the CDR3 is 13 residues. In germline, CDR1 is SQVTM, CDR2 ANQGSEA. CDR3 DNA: TGCAGCGTAGACAGGGGAGGCAATCAGCCCCAGCATTTT. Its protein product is CSVDRGGNQPQHF.

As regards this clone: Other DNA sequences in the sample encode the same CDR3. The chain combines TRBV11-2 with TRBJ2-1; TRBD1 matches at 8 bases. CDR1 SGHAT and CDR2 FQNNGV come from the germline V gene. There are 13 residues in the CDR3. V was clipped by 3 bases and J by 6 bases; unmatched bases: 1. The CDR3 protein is CASSFDRGNEQFF. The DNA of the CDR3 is TGTGCCAGCAGCTTTGACAGGGGCAATGAGCAGTTCTTC.

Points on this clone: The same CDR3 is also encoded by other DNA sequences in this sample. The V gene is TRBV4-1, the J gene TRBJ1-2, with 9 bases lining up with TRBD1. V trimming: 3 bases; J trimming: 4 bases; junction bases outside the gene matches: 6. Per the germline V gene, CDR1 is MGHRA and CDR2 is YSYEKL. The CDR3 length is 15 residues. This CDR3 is CASSQATGGFYGYTF. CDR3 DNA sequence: TGCGCCAGCAGCCAGGCGACAGGGGGATTCTATGGCTACACCTTC.

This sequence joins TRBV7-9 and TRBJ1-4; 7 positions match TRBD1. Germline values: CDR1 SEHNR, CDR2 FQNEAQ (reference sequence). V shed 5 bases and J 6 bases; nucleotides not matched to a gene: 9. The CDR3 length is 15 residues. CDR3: CASSDGQAHHEKLFF. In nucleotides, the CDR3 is TGTGCCAGCAGCGATGGACAGGCGCATCATGAAAAACTGTTTTTT.

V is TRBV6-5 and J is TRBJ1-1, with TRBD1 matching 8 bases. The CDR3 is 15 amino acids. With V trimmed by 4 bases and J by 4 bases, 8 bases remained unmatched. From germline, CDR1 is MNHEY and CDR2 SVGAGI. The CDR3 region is CASSLTGAESTEAFF. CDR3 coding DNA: TGTGCCAGCAGTTTGACAGGGGCCGAGAGCACTGAAGCTTTCTTT.

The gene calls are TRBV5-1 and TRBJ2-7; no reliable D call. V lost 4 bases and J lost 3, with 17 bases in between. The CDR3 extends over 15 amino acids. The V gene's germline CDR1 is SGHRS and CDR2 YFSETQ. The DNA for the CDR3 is TGCGCCAGCAGCGATGACATCACCCGAAACTACGAGCAGTACTTC. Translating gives CASSDDITRNYEQYF.

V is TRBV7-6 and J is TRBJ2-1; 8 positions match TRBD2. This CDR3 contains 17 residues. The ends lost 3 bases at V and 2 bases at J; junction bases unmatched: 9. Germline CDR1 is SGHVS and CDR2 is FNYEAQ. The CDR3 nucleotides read TGTGCCAGCAGCTTCGGGAGCGGAGCGGGGGCCTACAATGAGCAGTTCTTC. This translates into CASSFGSGAGAYNEQFF.

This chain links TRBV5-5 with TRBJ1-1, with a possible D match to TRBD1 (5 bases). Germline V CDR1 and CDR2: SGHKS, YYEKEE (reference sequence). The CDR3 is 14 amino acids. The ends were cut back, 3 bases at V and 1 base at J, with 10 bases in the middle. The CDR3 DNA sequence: TGTGCCAGCAGCTCCGGGGGGAAGAACACTGAAGCTTTCTTT. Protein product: CASSSGGKNTEAFF. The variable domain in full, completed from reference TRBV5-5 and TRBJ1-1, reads DAGVTQSPTHLIKTRGQQVTLRCSPISGHKSVSWYQQVLGQGPQFIFQYYEKEERGRGNFPDRFSARQFPNYSSELNVNALLLGDSALYLCASSSGGKNTEAFFGQGTRLTVV.

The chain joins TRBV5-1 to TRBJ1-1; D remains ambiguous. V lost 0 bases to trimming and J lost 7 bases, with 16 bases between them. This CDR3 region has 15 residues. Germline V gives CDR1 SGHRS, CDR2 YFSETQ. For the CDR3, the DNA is TGCGCCAGCAGCTTGGTTAGGCTAGGTGGGAGTGAAGCTTTCTTT. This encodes CASSLVRLGGSEAFF.